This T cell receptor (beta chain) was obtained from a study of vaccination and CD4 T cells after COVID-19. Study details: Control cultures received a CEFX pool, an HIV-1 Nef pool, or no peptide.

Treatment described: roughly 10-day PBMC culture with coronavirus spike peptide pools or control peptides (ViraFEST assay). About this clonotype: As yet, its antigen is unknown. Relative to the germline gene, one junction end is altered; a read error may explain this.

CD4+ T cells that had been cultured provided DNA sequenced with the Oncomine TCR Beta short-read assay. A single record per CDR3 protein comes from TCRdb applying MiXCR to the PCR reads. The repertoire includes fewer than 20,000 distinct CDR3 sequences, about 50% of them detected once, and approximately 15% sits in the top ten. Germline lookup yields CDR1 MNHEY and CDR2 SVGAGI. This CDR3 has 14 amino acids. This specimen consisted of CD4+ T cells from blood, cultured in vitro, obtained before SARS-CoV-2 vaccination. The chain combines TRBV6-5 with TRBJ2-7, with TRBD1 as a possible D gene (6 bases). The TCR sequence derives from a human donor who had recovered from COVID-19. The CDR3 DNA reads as TGTGCCAGCAGATACTGGGACAAGTCCTACGAGCAGTACTTC. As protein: CASRYWDKSYEQYF.